This T cell receptor (beta chain) was found in a study of blood T cells in healthy people across ages (dated by TCRdb to between 2014 and 2016). Context from the whole study: In model experiments, template switching captured roughly one uniquely barcoded TCR beta cDNA molecule for every two T cells. For two donors (one aged 18 to 30 and one aged 80 or older), the study analyzed two additional independent replicas of 1 million unique cDNA reads from the same blood draw. Donors of different ages were randomly distributed across sequencing lanes to avoid experimental bias. Donors were grouped into four age groups: young (average roughly 15 years), middle-aged (less than 40), aged (around 60) and long-lived (about 82). The study measured age-related changes in TCR beta repertoire diversity using deep sequencing normalized with unique cDNA molecular identifiers.

Library generation was performed with 5' RACE. The sequencer listed for this sample is Illumina HiSeq 2500. A second roughly 6 to 11 cycle PCR used a sample-barcoded 5' primer and a J-beta primer mix. Each TCR beta cDNA molecule received a unique molecular identifier from a template-switch 5' adaptor carrying 12 random nucleotides. Each sample yielded at least 3 million CDR3-containing paired-end reads. First-strand cDNA synthesis was performed from all RNA using the Mint cDNA synthesis kit, with priming by a TRBC-specific oligonucleotide. Following uracil-DNA glycosylase treatment, all cDNA underwent a first 18-cycle PCR with the universal primers M1SS and BC2_uni_R. Under the source paper's analysis protocol: Normalization of each sample was performed by random selection of 1 million high-quality reads, each carrying a distinct molecular identifier. Instead of being binned into consensus sequences, reads with shared molecular identifiers were discarded. MiTCR, set to a Q25 quality threshold and the strictest error-elimination algorithm, was used for CDR3 identification, clonotype clustering and error correction. A nonparametric unseen species model with Euler transformation was used to estimate a lower bound on total TCR beta diversity. TCRdb redid the processing of the public reads, applying fastp at Q25 and MiXCR, and retained in-frame beta chains. Rows with one shared CDR3 protein collapse into an entry with the most common genes and DNA. The V and J calls follow TCRdb's processing rather than the paper's. In all, the sample holds around 1,000,000 distinct CDR3 sequences, and 35% to 40% of those were seen once. The ten largest clones capture around 13% of the sample.

There are a few counts of this clonotype. Its antigen target is currently unknown. Base qualities are not provided; no much larger clone lies one nucleotide away. The full study reports these points: Bulk unsorted PBMC profiling prevented conclusive comparison of naive and antigen-experienced compartments. Estimates of total diversity based on one million sequenced T cells were considered lower bounds and underestimates. Compared with the aged group, the long-lived group had more naive CD4+ T cells, fewer expanded clones and increased TCR diversity, a pattern suggesting age selection. Observed TCR beta diversity per million T cells fell roughly linearly with age, and a significant reduction was already apparent by age about 43. Donor CMV infection status was unknown, potentially confounding age-related changes in expanded clonotypes. A strong correlation was found between observed TCR beta diversity and the percentage of naive T cells measured by flow cytometry.

The germline V gene specifies MGHDK as CDR1 and SYGVNS as CDR2. V is reduced by 0 bases and J by 4 bases, leaving a spacing of 15 bases between them. Inclusive of the bounding cysteine and phenylalanine, the CDR3 is 16 residues long. Of all the DNA, just the CDR3 is kept, 48 bases in frame from base 1. The roughly 37 donors, aged 6 to 90 years, were systemically healthy Caucasian individuals from Russia. Each donor gave around 9.9 milliliters of peripheral blood, collected into EDTA-treated Vacutainer tubes. Ficoll-Paque density-gradient centrifugation was used to isolate PBMCs, with at least 7 million obtained per sample. Trizol reagent was used to extract total RNA from the PBMCs, yielding at least 6 micrograms per sample. Naive CD45RAhigh/CD27high T cell percentages were measured by flow cytometry on a PBMC aliquot from every donor.

This TCR was sampled from a man aged 18-30 years in good health. The rearrangement joined TRBV25-1 to TRBJ2-5, with the identity of the D gene unclear. The sequenced material came from blood. CDR3 loop: CASSEYGQRIPETQYF. The DNA sequence follows: TGTGCCAGCAGTGAATACGGTCAGAGAATCCCAGAGACCCAGTACTTC.